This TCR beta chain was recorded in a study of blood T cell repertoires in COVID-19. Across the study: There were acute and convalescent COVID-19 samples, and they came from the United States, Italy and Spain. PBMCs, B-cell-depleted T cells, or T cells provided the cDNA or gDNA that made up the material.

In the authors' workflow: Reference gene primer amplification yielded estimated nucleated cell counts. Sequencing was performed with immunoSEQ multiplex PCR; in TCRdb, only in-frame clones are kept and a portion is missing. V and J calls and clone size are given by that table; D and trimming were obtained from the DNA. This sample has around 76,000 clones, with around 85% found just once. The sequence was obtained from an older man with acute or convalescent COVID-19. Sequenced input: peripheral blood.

The CDR3 loop reads CASSRTSGNTGELFF. The CDR3 nucleotides are TGTGCCAGCAGCCGGACTAGCGGGAACACCGGGGAGCTGTTTTTT. The V and J genes are TRBV16 and TRBJ2-2; 10 nucleotides line up with TRBD2. V trimming: 4 bases; J trimming: 1 base; junction bases outside the gene matches: 0. Per the germline V gene, CDR1 is KGHSY and CDR2 is FQNENV. There are 15 residues in the CDR3.